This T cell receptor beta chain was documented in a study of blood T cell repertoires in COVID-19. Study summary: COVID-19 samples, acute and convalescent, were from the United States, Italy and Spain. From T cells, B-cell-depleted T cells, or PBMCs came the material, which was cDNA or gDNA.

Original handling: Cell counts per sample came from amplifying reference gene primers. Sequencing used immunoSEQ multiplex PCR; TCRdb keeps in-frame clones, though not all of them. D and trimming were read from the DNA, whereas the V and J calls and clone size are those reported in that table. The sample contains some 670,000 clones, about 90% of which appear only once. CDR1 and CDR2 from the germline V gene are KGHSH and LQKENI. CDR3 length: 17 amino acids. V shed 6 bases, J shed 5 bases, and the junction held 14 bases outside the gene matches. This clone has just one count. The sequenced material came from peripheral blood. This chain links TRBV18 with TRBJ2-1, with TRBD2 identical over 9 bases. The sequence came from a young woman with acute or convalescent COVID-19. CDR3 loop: CASSPAGGRARNNEQFF. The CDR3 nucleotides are TGTGCCAGCTCCCCGGCGGGGGGGAGGGCAAGAAACAATGAGCAGTTCTTC.